The source of this TCR beta chain is a study of shared clonotypes between healthy human individuals. The CDR3 length is 12 residues. Per germline, CDR1 SGHTA and CDR2 FQGNSA. Genomic DNA of every subset was divided equally among multiple immunoSEQ plates. The protocol was immunoSEQ multiplex PCR, while the TCRdb copy is restricted to in-frame clones and leaves out a portion. The sample holds 1.4 million or so clones, approximately 98.5% seen once. Details on this clone: One end of the junction fails to match germline, which may point to a read error.

The chain recombines TRBV7-2 with TRBJ2-7; D possibly corresponds to TRBD2 (5 bases). The receptor was derived from a man aged 25 to 40 in good health. The sample taken for sequencing was naive CD4+ T cells sorted from blood. Documented subset: CD45RA+ positively selected. Here the CDR3 DNA reads TGTGCCAGCACCTTAGGCGGGTACGAGCAGTACTTC. Translating it yields CASTLGGYEQYF.